A single T cell receptor beta chain is shown here with its context. As yet, its antigen is unknown. For each CDR3 protein, TCRdb gives one entry from its re-call of the 5' RACE reads, without DNA. Its listing shows approximately 550,000 distinct CDR3 sequences. The CDR3 covers 15 residues. The data derive from a study of T cells expressing NK-cell markers. Study outcomes and limitations: A range of about 1.0-7.0% of CD8+ T cells consisted of dominant NKG2C+ clonotypes in several donors. Certain NKG2C+ T cell clones were expanded, and their HCMV specificity remained unclear.

This sequence originates from a man aged 18 to 29 in good health. The material sequenced was blood T cells: a sorted CD56 or NKG2C T cell subset, CD4+ or CD8+ T cells, or bulk PBMC T cells (not recorded which). The chain carries TRBV12-3 or TRBV12-4 and TRBJ1-5; there is no DNA to check the TCRdb D call of TRBD1. CDR3 amino acids: CASSFSNRAYQPQHF.